The T cell receptor (beta chain) under discussion was sequenced for a study of OX40 agonist ivuxolimab in advanced cancers. About the study: Recorded diagnoses for dose-escalation patients were hepatocellular carcinoma, melanoma, renal cell or head and neck cancer. Partial responses were achieved by three patients: one hepatocellular carcinoma, two cutaneous melanoma.

The CDR3 extends over 15 amino acids. Method: immunoSEQ multiplex PCR; TCRdb's copy keeps in-frame clones and lacks some. The table shows 65,000 to 85,000 clones, with approximately 85% occurring only once. This sequence originates from an adult with an advanced solid tumor such as melanoma, head and neck, liver or kidney cancer. Here the sequenced sample was CD4+ or CD8+ T cells sorted from blood, taken in a trial of the OX40 agonist ivuxolimab. The rearrangement joins TRBV21-1 to TRBJ1-5. TRBV21-1 is a pseudogene locus. CDR3 DNA sequence: TGTGCCAGCAGCAAATTTCGTCGCATAAATCAGCCCCAGCATTTT. This sequence encodes CASSKFRRINQPQHF.